This entry lists 4 T cell receptor beta chains sequenced from one sample in a study of chemoradiotherapy in HPV16-positive cancers. The data were produced by immunoSEQ multiplex PCR, yet TCRdb's version contains in-frame clones alone and is incomplete. The table includes about 39,000 clones, 76% detected once. Specimen: blood, collected from a patient who underwent chemoradiotherapy. These receptors were obtained from a human donor with HPV-associated anogenital cancer.

J is TRBJ1-1 and V is TRBV9; no firm D call. Per germline, CDR1 SGDLS and CDR2 YYNGEE. This CDR3 is built from 14 residues. The V gene lost 0 bases and the J gene lost 6 bases, with 12 bases spanning the gap. DNA of the CDR3: TGTGCCAGCAGCGTAGACCTAAACGGTCCTGAAGCTTTCTTT. This codes for CASSVDLNGPEAFF. Full variable domain (remainder filled in from reference TRBV9 and TRBJ1-1): DSGVTQTPKHLITATGQRVTLRCSPRSGDLSVYWYQQSLDQGLQFLIQYYNGEERAKGNILERFSAQQFPDLHSELNLSSLELGDSALYFCASSVDLNGPEAFFGQGTRLTVV.

The chain recombines TRBV27 with TRBJ1-1, with TRBD1 identical over 7 bases. With V trimmed by 3 bases and J by 11 bases, 12 bases remained unmatched. Germline values: CDR1 MNHEY, CDR2 SMNVEV (reference sequence). The CDR3 has 14 residues. CDR3 coding DNA: TGTGCCAGCAGTTTCGGGCAGGGGGGGAGTGCGGCTTTCTTT. Protein: CASSFGQGGSAAFF.

This rearrangement joins TRBV14 to TRBJ1-3; D might be TRBD1 (5 bases). Germline lookup yields CDR1 SGHDN and CDR2 FVKESK. This CDR3 is built from 17 residues. With 1 base removed from V and 1 base from J, the gap between germline ends came to 14 bases. CDR3 coding DNA: TGTGCCAGCAGCCAAGTGTCCCAGGGTTTTTCTGGAAACACCATATATTTT. It yields the protein CASSQVSQGFSGNTIYF.

A few counts support this clone. The chain combines TRBV28 with TRBJ2-5; no reliable D call. The CDR3 consists of 11 residues. Between the trimmed V and J ends, which lost 5 bases and 4 bases, there was a span of 5 bases. Germline values: CDR1 MDHEN, CDR2 SYDVKM. The CDR3 loop reads CASSQTETQYF. The CDR3, as DNA: TGTGCCAGCAGTCAAACAGAGACCCAGTACTTC.